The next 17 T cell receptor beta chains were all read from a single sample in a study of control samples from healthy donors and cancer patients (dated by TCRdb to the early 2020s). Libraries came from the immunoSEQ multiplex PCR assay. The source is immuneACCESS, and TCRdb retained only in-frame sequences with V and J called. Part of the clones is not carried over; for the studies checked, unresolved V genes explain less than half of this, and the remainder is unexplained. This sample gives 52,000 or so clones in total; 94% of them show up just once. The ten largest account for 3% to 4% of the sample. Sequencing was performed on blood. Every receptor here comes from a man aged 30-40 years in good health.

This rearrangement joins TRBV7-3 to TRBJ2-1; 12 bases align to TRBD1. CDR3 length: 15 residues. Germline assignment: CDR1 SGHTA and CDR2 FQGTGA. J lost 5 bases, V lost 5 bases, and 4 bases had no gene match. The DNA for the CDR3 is TGTGCCAGCAGCGCAGGGACAGGGGGCCACAATGAGCAGTTCTTC. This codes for CASSAGTGGHNEQFF.

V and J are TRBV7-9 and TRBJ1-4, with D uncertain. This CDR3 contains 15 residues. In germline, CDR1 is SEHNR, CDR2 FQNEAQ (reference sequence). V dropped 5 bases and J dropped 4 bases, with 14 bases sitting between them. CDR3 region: CASSPQLVFNEKLFF. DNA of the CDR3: TGTGCCAGCAGCCCTCAGTTGGTCTTTAATGAAAAACTGTTTTTT.

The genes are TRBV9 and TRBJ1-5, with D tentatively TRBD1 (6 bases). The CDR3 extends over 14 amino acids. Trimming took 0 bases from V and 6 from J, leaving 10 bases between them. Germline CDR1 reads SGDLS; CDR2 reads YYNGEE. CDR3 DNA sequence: TGTGCCAGCAGCGTAGGAGGGGGATCTCAGCCCCAGCATTTT. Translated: CASSVGGGSQPQHF. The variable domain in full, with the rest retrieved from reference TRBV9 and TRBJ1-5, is DSGVTQTPKHLITATGQRVTLRCSPRSGDLSVYWYQQSLDQGLQFLIQYYNGEERAKGNILERFSAQQFPDLHSELNLSSLELGDSALYFCASSVGGGSQPQHFGDGTRLSIL.

In DNA form, the CDR3 reads TGTGCCAGCAGAAGGGACCAGGGAGGGAGATACACCATATATTTT. It yields the protein CASRRDQGGRYTIYF. The gene calls are TRBV6-5 and TRBJ1-3; weak D call: TRBD1 (5 bases). Per the germline V gene, CDR1 is MNHEY and CDR2 is SVGAGI. The ends were cut back, 6 bases at V and 8 bases at J, with 20 bases in the middle. CDR3 length: 15 residues.

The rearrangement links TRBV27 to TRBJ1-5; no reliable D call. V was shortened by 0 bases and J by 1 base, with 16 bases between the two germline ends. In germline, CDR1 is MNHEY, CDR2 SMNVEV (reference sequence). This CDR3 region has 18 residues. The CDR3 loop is CASSLSPPGFGSNQPQHF. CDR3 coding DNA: TGTGCCAGCAGTTTATCACCCCCAGGATTCGGAAGCAATCAGCCCCAGCATTTT.

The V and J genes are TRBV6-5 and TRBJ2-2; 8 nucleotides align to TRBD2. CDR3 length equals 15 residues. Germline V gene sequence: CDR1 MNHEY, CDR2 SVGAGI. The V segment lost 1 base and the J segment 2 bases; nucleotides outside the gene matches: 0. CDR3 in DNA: TGTGCCAGCAGTTACTGGACTAGCAACACCGGGGAGCTGTTTTTT. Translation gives CASSYWTSNTGELFF.

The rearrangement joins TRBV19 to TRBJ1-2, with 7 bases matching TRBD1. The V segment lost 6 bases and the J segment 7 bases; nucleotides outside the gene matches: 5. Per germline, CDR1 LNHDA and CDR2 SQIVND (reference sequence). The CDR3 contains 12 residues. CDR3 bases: TGTGCCAGTAGGACAGGGTCGGTTGGCTACACCTTC. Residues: CASRTGSVGYTF.

CDR3 amino acids: CASSGRGSNQPQHF. The CDR3 DNA is TGTGCCAGCAGCGGCAGGGGAAGCAATCAGCCCCAGCATTTT. V usage is TRBV7-9 and J usage is TRBJ1-5, with D possibly TRBD1 on 6 matching bases. This CDR3 has 14 amino acids. Per germline, CDR1 SEHNR and CDR2 FQNEAQ (reference sequence). The V and J ends lost 5 bases and 1 base respectively, with 9 bases between them. The entire variable domain, with the rest obtained from reference TRBV7-9 and TRBJ1-5, is as follows: DTGVSQNPRHKITKRGQNVTFRCDPISEHNRLYWYRQTLGQGPEFLTYFQNEAQLEKSRLLSDRFSAERPKGSFSTLEIQRTEQGDSAMYLCASSGRGSNQPQHFGDGTRLSIL.

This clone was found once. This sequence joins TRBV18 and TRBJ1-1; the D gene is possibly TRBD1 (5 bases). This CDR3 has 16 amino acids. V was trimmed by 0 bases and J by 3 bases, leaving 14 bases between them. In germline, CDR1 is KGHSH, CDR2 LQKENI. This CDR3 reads CASSPPYLGADTEAFF. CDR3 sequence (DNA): TGTGCCAGCTCACCACCGTACCTAGGGGCAGACACTGAAGCTTTCTTT.

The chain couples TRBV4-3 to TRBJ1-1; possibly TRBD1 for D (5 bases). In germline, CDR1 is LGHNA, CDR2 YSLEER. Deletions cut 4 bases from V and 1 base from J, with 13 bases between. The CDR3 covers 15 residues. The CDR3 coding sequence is TGCGCCAGCAGCCGGGAGACAGACCGGAACACTGAAGCTTTCTTT. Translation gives CASSRETDRNTEAFF.

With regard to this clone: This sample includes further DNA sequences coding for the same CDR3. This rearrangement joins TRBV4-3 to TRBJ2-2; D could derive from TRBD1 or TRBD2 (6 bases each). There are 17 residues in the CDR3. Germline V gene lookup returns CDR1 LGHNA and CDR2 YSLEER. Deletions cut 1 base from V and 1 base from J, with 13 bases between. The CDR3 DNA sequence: TGCGCCAGCAGCCAAGTGGGTCGGGGGCTGAACACCGGGGAGCTGTTTTTT. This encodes CASSQVGRGLNTGELFF.

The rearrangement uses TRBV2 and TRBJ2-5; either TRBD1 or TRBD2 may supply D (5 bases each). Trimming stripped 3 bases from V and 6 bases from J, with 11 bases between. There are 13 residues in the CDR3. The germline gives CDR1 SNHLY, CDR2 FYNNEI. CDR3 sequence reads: CASSDRTGQTQYF. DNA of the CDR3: TGTGCCAGCAGTGATCGTACGGGGCAGACCCAGTACTTC.

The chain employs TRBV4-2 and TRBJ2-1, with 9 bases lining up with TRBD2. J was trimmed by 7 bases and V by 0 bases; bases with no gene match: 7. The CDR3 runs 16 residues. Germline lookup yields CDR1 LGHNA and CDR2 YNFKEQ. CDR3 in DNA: TGTGCCAGCAGCCAAGATCGGTCTAGCGGGGCAAATGAGCAGTTCTTC. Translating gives CASSQDRSSGANEQFF.

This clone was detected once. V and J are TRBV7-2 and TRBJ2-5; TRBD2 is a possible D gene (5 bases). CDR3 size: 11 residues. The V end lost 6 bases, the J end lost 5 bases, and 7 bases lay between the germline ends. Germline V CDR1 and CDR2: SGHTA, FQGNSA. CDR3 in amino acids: CASRRRETQYF. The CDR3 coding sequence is TGTGCCAGCAGACGGAGGGAGACCCAGTACTTC.

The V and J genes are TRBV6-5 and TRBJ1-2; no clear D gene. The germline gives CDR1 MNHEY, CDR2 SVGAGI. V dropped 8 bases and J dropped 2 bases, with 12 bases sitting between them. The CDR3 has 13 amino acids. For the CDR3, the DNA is TGTGCCAGCTCTTCTCCGGGCAACTATGGCTACACCTTC. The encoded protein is CASSSPGNYGYTF.

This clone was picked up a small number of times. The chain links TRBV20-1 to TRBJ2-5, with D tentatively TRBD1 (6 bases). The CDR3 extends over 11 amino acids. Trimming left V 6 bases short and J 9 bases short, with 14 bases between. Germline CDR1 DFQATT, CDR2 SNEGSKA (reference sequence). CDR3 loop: CSARGQMAQYF. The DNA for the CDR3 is TGCAGTGCCCGCGGACAGATGGCCCAGTACTTC.

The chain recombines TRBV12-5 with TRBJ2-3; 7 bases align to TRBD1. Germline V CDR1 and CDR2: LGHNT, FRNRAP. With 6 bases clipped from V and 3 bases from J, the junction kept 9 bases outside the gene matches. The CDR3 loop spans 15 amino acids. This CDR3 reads CASGQGVRMTDTQYF. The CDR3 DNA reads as TGTGCTAGTGGCCAGGGGGTAAGAATGACAGATACGCAGTATTTT.